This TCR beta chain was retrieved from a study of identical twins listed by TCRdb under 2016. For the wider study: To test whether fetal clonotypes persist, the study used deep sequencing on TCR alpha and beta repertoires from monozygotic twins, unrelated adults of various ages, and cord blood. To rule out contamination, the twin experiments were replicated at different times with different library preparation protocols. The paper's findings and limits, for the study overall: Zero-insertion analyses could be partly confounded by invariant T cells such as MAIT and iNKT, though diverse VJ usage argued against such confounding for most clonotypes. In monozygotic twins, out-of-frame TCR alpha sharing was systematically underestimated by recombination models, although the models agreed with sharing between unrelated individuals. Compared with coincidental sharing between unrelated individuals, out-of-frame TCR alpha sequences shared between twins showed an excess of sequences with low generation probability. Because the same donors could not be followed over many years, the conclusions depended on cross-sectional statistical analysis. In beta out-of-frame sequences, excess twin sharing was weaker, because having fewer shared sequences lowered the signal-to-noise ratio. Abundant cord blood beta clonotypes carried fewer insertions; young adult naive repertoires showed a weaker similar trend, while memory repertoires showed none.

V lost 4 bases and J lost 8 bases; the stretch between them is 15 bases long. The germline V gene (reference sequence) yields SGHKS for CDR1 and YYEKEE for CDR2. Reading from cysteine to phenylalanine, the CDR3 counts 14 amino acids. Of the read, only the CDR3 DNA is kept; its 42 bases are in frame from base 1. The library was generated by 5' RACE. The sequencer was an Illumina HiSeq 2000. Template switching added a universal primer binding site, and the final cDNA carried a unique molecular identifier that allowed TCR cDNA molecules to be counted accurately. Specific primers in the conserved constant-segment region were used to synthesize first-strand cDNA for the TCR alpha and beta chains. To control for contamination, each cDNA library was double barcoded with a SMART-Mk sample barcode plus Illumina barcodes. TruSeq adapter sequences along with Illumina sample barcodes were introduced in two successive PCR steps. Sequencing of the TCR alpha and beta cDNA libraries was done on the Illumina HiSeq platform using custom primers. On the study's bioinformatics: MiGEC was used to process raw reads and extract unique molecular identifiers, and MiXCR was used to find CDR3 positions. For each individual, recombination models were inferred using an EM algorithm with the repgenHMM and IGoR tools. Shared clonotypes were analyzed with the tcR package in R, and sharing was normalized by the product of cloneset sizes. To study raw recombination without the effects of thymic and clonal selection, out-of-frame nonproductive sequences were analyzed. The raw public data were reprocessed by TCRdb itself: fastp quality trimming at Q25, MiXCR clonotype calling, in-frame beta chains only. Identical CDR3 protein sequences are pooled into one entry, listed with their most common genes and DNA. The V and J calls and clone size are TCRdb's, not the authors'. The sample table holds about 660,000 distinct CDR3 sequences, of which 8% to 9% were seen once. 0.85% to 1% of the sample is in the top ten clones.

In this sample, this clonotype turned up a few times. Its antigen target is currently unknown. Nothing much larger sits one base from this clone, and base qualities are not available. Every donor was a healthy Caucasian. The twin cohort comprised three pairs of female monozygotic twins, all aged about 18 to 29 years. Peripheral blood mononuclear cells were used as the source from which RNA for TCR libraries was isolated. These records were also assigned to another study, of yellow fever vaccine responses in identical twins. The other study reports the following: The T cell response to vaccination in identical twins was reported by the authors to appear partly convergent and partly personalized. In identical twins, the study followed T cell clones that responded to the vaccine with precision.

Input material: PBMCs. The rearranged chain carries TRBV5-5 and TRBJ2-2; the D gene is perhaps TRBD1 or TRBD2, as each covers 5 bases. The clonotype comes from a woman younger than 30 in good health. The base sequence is TGTGCCAGCAGCCCTCGGGACCCCGGGGGGGAGCTGTTTTTT. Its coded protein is CASSPRDPGGELFF. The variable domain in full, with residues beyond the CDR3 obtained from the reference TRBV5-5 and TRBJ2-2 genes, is DAGVTQSPTHLIKTRGQQVTLRCSPISGHKSVSWYQQVLGQGPQFIFQYYEKEERGRGNFPDRFSARQFPNYSSELNVNALLLGDSALYLCASSPRDPGGELFFGEGSRLTVL.